This T cell receptor beta chain was retrieved from a study of shared clonotypes between healthy human individuals. Profiling relied on immunoSEQ multiplex PCR, and the TCRdb table lists in-frame clones only, not all of them. The sample lists about 600,000 clones, roughly 97% occurring once. CDR3 size: 14 residues. CDR1 SGHRS and CDR2 YFSETQ come from the germline V gene. The V and J ends lost 3 bases and 1 base, in that order; junction bases with no gene match: 2. The gene calls are TRBV5-1 and TRBJ2-3; 7 bases are a match to TRBD1. The sequencing sample was made of naive CD4+ T cells sorted from blood. Noted subset: CD45RA+ positively selected. This sequence was found in a woman aged 30 to 39 in good health. CDR3 region: CASSYGQGTDTQYF. The CDR3 nucleotides are TGCGCCAGCAGCTATGGACAGGGCACAGATACGCAGTATTTT.